Presented here are 7 T cell receptor beta chains from one specimen sequenced in a study of blood T cell repertoires in COVID-19. Profiled with immunoSEQ multiplex PCR; TCRdb holds only in-frame clones, not every one. There are approximately 300,000 clones in the sample; about nine tenths occur only once, and 1.8% lies in the top ten. Sequencing was done on a sample of peripheral blood. Every receptor here comes from a woman aged 25-40 years with COVID-19, enrolled during active disease.

The J gene is TRBJ1-3, the V gene TRBV4-1; the D is unclear. The CDR3 sequence is 15 residues long. V lost 0 bases and J 3 bases, leaving 9 bases between the germline ends. The germline V gene encodes CDR1 MGHRA and CDR2 YSYEKL. The chain's CDR3 is CASSQDQSRGNTIYF. Written as DNA, the CDR3 is TGCGCCAGCAGCCAAGATCAGTCTCGTGGAAACACCATATATTTT.

V gene TRBV6-6 combines with J gene TRBJ1-2; possible D gene TRBD1, 5 bases. Trimming cost V 4 bases and J 2 bases, with 14 bases left between them. The CDR3 spans 15 residues. Germline V gene lookup returns CDR1 MNHNY and CDR2 SVGAGI (reference sequence). CDR3 sequence reads: CASSFLGEGNYGYTF. For the CDR3, the DNA is TGTGCCAGCAGTTTTTTAGGGGAGGGAAACTATGGCTACACCTTC.

This chain links TRBV18 with TRBJ1-1; weak D call: TRBD1 (5 bases). V was shortened by 0 bases and J by 0 bases, with 11 bases between the two germline ends. The CDR3 contains 16 residues. The germline V gene has CDR1 KGHSH and CDR2 LQKENI. The CDR3 DNA reads as TGTGCCAGCTCACCACCCGGGACTCCAATGAACACTGAAGCTTTCTTT. It specifies CASSPPGTPMNTEAFF.

A single count supports this clone. The chain uses TRBV7-9 and TRBJ1-2, with a tentative D call TRBD1 (5 bases). V shed 4 bases and J shed 0 bases, with 21 bases lying between them. This CDR3 comprises 18 residues. Germline-derived CDR1 and CDR2 are SEHNR and FQNEAQ (reference sequence). The CDR3 DNA sequence: TGTGCCAGCAGCTCTATCCCCGGAGGACCGGGGGCTAACTATGGCTACACCTTC. Its translation is CASSSIPGGPGANYGYTF. Using reference TRBV7-9 and TRBJ1-2 for the parts outside the CDR3, the full variable domain is DTGVSQNPRHKITKRGQNVTFRCDPISEHNRLYWYRQTLGQGPEFLTYFQNEAQLEKSRLLSDRFSAERPKGSFSTLEIQRTEQGDSAMYLCASSSIPGGPGANYGYTFGSGTRLTVV.

The rearrangement joins TRBV5-1 to TRBJ1-2; D is unresolved. The CDR3 runs to 14 residues. In germline, CDR1 is SGHRS, CDR2 YFSETQ. Trimming shortened V by 4 bases and J by 3 bases, and 13 bases separated the two germline ends. The CDR3 reads CASSVLTTDYGYTF. The CDR3 DNA reads as TGCGCCAGCAGCGTGCTGACAACCGACTATGGCTACACCTTC.

The gene calls are TRBV24-1 and TRBJ2-1; D might be TRBD1 (5 bases). V lost 12 bases to trimming and J lost 5 bases, with 13 bases between them. This CDR3 contains 12 residues. Germline V lookup: CDR1 KGHDR, CDR2 SFDVKD. As DNA, the CDR3 is TGTGCCTCCACATCGACAGACAATGAGCAGTTCTTC. Encoded protein: CASTSTDNEQFF.

The rearrangement uses TRBV2 and TRBJ1-1, with D unclear. The ends were cut back, 4 bases at V and 10 bases at J, with 16 bases in the middle. Germline assignment: CDR1 SNHLY and CDR2 FYNNEI. This CDR3 is built from 13 residues. CDR3 coding DNA: TGTGCCAGCAGTGGCGGGTCTACCCGGGCAGCTTTCTTT. Protein sequence: CASSGGSTRAAFF.